These 5 T cell receptor beta chains were all obtained from the same sample, sequenced in a study of blood T cell repertoires in COVID-19. Data came from immunoSEQ multiplex PCR; TCRdb stores just in-frame clones and leaves some out. The sample holds 400,000 to 450,000 clones; around 89% are singletons and the top ten take 0.95% to 1.3%. Sequenced sample: PBMCs or T cells enriched from blood (not recorded which). The receptors stem from a man aged 25-45 years who had recovered from COVID-19.

The V and J genes are TRBV7-2 and TRBJ2-3, with D unclear. From germline, CDR1 is SGHTA and CDR2 FQGNSA. V shed 7 bases and J shed 3 bases, with 11 bases lying between them. The CDR3 has 13 amino acids. The DNA for the CDR3 is TGTGCCAGCAAAGCGAGGCCGACAGATACGCAGTATTTT. It codes for CASKARPTDTQYF.

This chain links TRBV18 with TRBJ2-3, with 12 nucleotides matching TRBD2. Germline CDR1 KGHSH, CDR2 LQKENI. The CDR3 sequence is 17 residues long. Losses at the gene ends were 3 bases for V and 0 bases for J; bases not matched to a gene: 4. The CDR3 DNA is TGTGCCAGCTCACCTGGACTAGCGGGGAGTAGCACAGATACGCAGTATTTT. It codes for CASSPGLAGSSTDTQYF.

The J gene is TRBJ1-1, the V gene TRBV11-2; no reliable D call. V was trimmed by 1 base and J by 1 base, leaving 4 bases between them. Germline V gene sequence: CDR1 SGHAT, CDR2 FQNNGV. The length of the CDR3 is 13 residues. The CDR3 DNA reads as TGTGCCAGCAGCTTAGGTCAGAACACTGAAGCTTTCTTT. This translates into CASSLGQNTEAFF.

The CDR3 loop is CSVEDLGDTYNEQFF. CDR3 in DNA: TGCAGCGTTGAAGATCTCGGGGACACCTACAATGAGCAGTTCTTC. The V and J genes are TRBV29-1 and TRBJ2-1; D is perhaps TRBD1 (6 bases). The CDR3 has 15 amino acids. Germline values: CDR1 SQVTM, CDR2 ANQGSEA. Trimming pared 0 bases from V and 2 bases from J, leaving 11 bases between.

This chain joins TRBV3-1 (or the pseudogene TRBV3-2) and TRBJ1-5, with 8 bases identical to TRBD1. Germline CDR1 LGHDT, CDR2 YNNKEL (reference sequence). Trimming removed 2 bases from V and 1 base from J; junction bases left unmatched: 1. The CDR3 runs to 15 residues. The CDR3 loop is CASSQTGGSNQPQHF. The CDR3 nucleotides read TGTGCCAGCAGCCAAACAGGGGGAAGCAATCAGCCCCAGCATTTT.